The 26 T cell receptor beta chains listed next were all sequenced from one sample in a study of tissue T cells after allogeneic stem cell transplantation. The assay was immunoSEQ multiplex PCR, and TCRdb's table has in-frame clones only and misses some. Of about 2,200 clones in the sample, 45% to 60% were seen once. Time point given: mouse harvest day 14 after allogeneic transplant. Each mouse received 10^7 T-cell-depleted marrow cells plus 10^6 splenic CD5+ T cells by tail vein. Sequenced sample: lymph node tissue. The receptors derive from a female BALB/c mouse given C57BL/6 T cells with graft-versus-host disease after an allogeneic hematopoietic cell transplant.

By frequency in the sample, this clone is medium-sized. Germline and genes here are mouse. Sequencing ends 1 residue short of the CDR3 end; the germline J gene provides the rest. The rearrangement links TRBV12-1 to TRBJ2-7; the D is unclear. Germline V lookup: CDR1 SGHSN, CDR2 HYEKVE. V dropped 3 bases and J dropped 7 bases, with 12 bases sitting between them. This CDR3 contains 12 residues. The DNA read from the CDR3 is TGTGCCAGCTCTTTCCCCGGGCAGGAACAGTAC. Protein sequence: CASSFPGQEQY. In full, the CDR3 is CASSFPGQEQYF.

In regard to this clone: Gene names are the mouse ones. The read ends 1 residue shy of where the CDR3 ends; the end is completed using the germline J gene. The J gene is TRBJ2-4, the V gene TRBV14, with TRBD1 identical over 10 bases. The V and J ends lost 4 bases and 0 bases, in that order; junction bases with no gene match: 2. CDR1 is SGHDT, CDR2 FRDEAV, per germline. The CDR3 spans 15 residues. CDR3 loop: CASSRQGASQNTLYF. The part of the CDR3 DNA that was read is TGTGCCAGCAGTAGACAGGGGGCTAGTCAAAACACCTTGTAC.

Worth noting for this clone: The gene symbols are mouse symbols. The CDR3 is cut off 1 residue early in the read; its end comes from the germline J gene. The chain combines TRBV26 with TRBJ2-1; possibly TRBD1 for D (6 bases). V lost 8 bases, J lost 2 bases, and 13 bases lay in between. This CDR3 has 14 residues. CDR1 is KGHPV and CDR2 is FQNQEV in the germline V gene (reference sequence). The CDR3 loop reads CASSQGNYYAEQFF. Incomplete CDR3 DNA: TGTGCCAGCTCACAGGGAAATTACTATGCTGAGCAGTTC.

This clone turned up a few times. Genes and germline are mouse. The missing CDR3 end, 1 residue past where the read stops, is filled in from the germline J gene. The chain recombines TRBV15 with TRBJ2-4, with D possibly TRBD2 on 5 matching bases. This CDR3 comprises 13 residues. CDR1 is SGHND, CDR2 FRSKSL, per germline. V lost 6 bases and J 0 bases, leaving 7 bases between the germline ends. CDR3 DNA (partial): TGTGCCAGCAGCCGGACTAGTCAAAACACCTTGTAC. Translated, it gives CASSRTSQNTLY. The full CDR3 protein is CASSRTSQNTLYF.

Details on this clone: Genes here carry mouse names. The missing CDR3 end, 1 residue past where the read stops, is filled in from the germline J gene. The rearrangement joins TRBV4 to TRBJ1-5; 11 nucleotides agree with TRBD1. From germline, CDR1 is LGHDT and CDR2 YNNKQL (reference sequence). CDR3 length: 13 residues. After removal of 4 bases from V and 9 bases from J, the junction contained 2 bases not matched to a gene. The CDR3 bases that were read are TGTGCCAGCAGCTCGGGACAGGGGGGGGCTCCGCTT. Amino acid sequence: CASSSGQGGAPL. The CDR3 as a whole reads CASSSGQGGAPLF.

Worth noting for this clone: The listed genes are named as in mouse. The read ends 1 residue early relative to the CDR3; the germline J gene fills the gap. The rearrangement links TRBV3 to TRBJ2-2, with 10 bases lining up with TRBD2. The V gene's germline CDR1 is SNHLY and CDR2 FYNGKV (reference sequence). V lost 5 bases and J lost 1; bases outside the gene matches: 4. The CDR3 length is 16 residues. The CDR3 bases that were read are TGTGCCAGCAGCCTGACTGGGGGGAGAAACACCGGGCAGCTCTAC. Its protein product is CASSLTGGRNTGQLY. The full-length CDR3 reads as CASSLTGGRNTGQLYF.

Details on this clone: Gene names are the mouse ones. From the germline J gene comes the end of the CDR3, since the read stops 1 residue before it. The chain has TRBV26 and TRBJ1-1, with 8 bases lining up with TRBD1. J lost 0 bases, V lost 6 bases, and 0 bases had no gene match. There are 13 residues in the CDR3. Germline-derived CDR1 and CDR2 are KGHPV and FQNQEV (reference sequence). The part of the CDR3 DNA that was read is TGTGCCAGCAGGGACAGGGCAAACACAGAAGTCTTC. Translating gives CASRDRANTEVF. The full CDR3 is CASRDRANTEVFF.

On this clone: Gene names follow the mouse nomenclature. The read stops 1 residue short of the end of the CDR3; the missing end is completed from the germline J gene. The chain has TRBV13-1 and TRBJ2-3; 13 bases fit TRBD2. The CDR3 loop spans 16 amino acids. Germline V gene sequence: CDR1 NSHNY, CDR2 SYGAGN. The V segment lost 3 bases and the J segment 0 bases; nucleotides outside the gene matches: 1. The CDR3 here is CASSGTGGASAETLYF. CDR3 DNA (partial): TGTGCCAGCAGTGGGACTGGGGGGGCTAGTGCAGAAACGCTGTAT.

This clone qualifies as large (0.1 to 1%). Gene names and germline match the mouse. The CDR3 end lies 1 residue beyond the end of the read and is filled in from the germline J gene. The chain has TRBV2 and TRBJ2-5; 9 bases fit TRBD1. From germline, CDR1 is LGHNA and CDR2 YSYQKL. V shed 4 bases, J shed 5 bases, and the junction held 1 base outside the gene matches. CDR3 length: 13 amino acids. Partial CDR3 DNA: TGTGCCAGCAGCCGGGACAGGGCAGACACCCAGTAC. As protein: CASSRDRADTQY. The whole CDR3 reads CASSRDRADTQYF.

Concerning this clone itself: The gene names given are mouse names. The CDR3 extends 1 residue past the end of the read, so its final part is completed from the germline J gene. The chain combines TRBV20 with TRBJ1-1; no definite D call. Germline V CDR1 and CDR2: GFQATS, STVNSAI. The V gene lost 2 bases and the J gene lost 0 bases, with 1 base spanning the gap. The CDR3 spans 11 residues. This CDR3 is CGARPNTEVFF. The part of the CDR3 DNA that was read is TGTGGTGCTAGGCCAAACACAGAAGTCTTC.

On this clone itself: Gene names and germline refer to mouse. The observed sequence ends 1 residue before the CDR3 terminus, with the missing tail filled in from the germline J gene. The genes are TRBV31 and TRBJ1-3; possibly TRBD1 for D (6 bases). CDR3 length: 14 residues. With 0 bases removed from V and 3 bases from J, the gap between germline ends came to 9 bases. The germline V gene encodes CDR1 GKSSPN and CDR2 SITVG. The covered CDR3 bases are TGTGCCTGGAGTCTAGCCAGGGGTGGAAATACGCTCTAT. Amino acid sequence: CAWSLARGGNTLY. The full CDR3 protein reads CAWSLARGGNTLYF.

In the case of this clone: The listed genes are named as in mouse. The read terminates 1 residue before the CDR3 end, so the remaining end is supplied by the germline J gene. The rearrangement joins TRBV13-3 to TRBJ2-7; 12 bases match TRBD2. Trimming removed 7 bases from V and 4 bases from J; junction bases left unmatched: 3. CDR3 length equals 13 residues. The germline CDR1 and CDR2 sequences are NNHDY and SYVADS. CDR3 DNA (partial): TGTGCCAGCCGGACTGGGGGGGGATATGAACAGTAC. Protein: CASRTGGGYEQY. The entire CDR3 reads CASRTGGGYEQYF.

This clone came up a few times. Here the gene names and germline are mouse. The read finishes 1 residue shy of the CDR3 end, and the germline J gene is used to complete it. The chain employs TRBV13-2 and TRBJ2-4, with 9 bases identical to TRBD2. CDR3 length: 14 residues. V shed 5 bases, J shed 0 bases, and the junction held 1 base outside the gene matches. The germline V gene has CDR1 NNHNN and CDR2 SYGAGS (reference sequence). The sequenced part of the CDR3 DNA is TGTGCCAGCGGGGACTGGGGTAGTCAAAACACCTTGTAC. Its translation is CASGDWGSQNTLY. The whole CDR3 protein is CASGDWGSQNTLYF.

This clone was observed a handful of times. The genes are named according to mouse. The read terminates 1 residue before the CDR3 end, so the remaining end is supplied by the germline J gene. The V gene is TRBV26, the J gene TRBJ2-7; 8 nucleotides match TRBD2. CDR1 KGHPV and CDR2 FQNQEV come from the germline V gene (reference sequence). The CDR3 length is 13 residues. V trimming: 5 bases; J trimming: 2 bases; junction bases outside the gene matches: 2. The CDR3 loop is CASSWDWTYEQYF. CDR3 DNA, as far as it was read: TGTGCCAGCAGTTGGGACTGGACCTATGAACAGTAC.

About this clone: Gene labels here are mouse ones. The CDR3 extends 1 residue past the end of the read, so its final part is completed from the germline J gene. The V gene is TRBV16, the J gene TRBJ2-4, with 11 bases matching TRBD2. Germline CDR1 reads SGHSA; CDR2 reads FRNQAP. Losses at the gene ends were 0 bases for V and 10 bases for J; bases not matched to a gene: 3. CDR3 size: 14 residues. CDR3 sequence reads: CASSLETGGEALYF. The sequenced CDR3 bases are TGTGCAAGCAGCTTAGAGACTGGGGGGGAGGCCTTGTAC.

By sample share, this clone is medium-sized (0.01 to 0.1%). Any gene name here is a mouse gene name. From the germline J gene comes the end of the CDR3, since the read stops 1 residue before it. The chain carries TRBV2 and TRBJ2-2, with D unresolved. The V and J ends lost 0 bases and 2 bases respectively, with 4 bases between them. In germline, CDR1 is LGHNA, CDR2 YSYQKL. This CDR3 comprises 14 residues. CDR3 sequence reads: CASSQDSNTGQLYF. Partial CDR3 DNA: TGTGCCAGCAGCCAAGACTCTAACACCGGGCAGCTCTAC.

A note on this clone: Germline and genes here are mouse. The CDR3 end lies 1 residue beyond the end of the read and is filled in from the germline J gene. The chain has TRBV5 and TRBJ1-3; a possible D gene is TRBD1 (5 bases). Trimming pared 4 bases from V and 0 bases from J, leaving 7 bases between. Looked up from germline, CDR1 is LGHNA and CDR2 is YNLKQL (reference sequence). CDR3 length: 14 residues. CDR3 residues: CASSLDNSGNTLYF. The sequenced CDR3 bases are TGTGCCAGCAGCCTGGACAATTCTGGAAATACGCTCTAT.

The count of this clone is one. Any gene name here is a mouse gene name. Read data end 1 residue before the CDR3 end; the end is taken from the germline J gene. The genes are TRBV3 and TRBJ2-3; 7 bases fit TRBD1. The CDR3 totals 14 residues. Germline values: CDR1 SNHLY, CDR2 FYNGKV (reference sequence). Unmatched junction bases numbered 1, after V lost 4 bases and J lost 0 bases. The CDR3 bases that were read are TGTGCCAGCAGCTACAGGGGTAGTGCAGAAACGCTGTAT. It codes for CASSYRGSAETLY. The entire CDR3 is CASSYRGSAETLYF.

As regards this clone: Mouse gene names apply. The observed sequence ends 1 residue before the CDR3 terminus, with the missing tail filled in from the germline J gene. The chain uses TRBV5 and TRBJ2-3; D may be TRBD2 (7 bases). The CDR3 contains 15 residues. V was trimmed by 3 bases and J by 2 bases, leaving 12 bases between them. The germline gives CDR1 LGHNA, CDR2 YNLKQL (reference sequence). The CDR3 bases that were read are TGTGCCAGCAGCCACCGGGGGGCACTTGCAGAAACGCTGTAT. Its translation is CASSHRGALAETLY. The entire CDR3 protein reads CASSHRGALAETLYF.

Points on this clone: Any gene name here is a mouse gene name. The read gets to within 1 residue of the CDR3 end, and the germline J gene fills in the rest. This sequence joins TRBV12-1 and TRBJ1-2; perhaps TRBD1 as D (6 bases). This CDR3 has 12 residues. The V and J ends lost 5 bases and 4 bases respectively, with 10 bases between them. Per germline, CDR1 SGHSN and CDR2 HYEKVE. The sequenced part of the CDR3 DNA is TGTGCCAGCTTCACAGGGACCTCCGACTACACC. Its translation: CASFTGTSDYT. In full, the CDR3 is CASFTGTSDYTF.

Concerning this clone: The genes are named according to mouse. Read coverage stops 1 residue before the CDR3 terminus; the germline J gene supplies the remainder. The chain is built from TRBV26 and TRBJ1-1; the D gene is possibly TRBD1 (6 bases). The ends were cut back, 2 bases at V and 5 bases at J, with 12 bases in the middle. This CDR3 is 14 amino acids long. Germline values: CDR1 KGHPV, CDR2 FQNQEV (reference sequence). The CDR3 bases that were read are TGTGCCAGCAGTCTGGAAGGGAGGGGGACAGAAGTCTTC. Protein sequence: CASSLEGRGTEVF. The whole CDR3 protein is CASSLEGRGTEVFF.

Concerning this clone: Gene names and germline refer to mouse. The CDR3 bases that were read are TGTGCCAGCAGGGGACAGGGGGTTTCTGGAAATACGCTCTAT. This translates into CASRGQGVSGNTLY. The entire CDR3 is CASRGQGVSGNTLYF. The rearrangement uses TRBV24 and TRBJ1-3, with 11 nucleotides matching TRBD1. The read ends 1 residue early relative to the CDR3; the germline J gene fills the gap. V shed 6 bases and J 0 bases; nucleotides not matched to a gene: 1. The CDR3 sequence is 15 residues long. Germline values: CDR1 KGHTA, CDR2 FRNEEI.

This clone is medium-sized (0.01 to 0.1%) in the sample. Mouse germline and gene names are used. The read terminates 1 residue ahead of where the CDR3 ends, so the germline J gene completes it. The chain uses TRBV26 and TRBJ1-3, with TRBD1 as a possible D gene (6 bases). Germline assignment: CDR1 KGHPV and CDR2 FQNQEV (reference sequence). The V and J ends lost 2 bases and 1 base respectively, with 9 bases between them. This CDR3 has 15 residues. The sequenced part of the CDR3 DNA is TGTGCCAGCAGTCTGCACAGGGTCTCTGGAAATACGCTCTAT. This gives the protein CASSLHRVSGNTLY. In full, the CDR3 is CASSLHRVSGNTLYF.

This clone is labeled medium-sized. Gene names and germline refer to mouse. Partial CDR3 DNA: TGTGCCTGGAGTCTAGGGACTGGGGTCTATGAACAGTAC. Translated: CAWSLGTGVYEQY. In full, the CDR3 is CAWSLGTGVYEQYF. The chain combines TRBV31 with TRBJ2-7; TRBD2 matches 10 bases. The CDR3 goes on 1 residue after the read ends, and that part is filled in from the germline J gene. This CDR3 has 14 amino acids. CDR1 GKSSPN and CDR2 SITVG come from the germline V gene. J gave up 3 bases and V 0 bases, and 2 bases lay outside the gene matches.

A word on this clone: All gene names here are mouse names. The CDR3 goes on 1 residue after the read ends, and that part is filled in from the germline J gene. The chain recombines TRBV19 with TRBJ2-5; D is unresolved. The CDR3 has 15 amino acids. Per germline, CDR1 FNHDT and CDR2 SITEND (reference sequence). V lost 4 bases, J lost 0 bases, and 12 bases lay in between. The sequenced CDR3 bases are TGTGCCAGCAGTCCCCGGACGCTTAACCAAGACACCCAGTAC. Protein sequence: CASSPRTLNQDTQY. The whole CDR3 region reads CASSPRTLNQDTQYF.

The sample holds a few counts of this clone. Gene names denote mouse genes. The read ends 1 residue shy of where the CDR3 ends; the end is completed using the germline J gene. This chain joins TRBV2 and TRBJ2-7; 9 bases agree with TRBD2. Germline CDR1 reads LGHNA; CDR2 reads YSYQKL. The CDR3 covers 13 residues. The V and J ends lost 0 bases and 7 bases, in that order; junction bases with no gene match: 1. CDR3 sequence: CASSQDWGGEQYF. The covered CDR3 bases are TGTGCCAGCAGCCAAGACTGGGGGGGAGAACAGTAC.